These T cell receptor beta chains were read from a single sample in a study of blood T cell repertoires in COVID-19. Produced via immunoSEQ multiplex PCR; TCRdb's table is partial and in-frame only. Here the sample spans tens of thousands of clones, about 90% being singletons. Material: peripheral blood. The receptors come from a human donor in a cohort sampled during active COVID-19. Each CDR3 is given with its conserved first and last residue. Fields, in order: V gene, clone size, J gene, D gene, CDR3 DNA, CDR3 protein. The D gene is left open where the match is weak. The size of a clone is reported for some rows only, either as once, few or many, or as a class for expanded clones.

V gene: TRBV27
clone size: -
J gene: TRBJ1-6
D gene: TRBD1
CDR3 DNA: TGTGCCAGCAGTTCGGGACAGGCGTATTCACCCCTCCACTTT
CDR3 protein: CASSSGQAYSPLHF

V gene: TRBV5-4
clone size: -
J gene: TRBJ2-3
D gene: TRBD1
CDR3 DNA: TGTGCCAGCAGCTTAAACCAGGGGGCTGGCACAGATACGCAGTATTTT
CDR3 protein: CASSLNQGAGTDTQYF

V gene: TRBV7-9
clone size: -
J gene: TRBJ2-3
D gene: TRBD1
CDR3 DNA: TGTGCCAGCAGACCTAACAGGGGGTCGCCCCGCACAGATACGCAGTATTTT
CDR3 protein: CASRPNRGSPRTDTQYF

V gene: TRBV2
clone size: -
J gene: TRBJ1-2
D gene: -
CDR3 DNA: TGTGCCAGCAGTGAAATGGGGGACTCTGCTAGTGGCTACACCTTC
CDR3 protein: CASSEMGDSASGYTF

V gene: TRBV19
clone size: -
J gene: TRBJ2-3
D gene: -
CDR3 DNA: TGTGCCAGTACAGAGGGTCGAGCAACAGATACGCAGTATTTT
CDR3 protein: CASTEGRATDTQYF

V gene: TRBV6-2/TRBV6-3
clone size: few
J gene: TRBJ2-5
D gene: -
CDR3 DNA: TGTGCCAGCAGTTATACTAGCTCCCAAGAGACCCAGTACTTC
CDR3 protein: CASSYTSSQETQYF

V gene: TRBV10-3
clone size: -
J gene: TRBJ2-1
D gene: TRBD2
CDR3 DNA: TGTGCCACCCGGGCCGCTAGCGGGGGATACAATGAGCAGTTCTTC
CDR3 protein: CATRAASGGYNEQFF

V gene: TRBV11-2
clone size: -
J gene: TRBJ2-5
D gene: -
CDR3 DNA: TGTGCCAGCAGCCCCGCCTCGAATAGCGGAGAAGAGACCCAGTACTTC
CDR3 protein: CASSPASNSGEETQYF

V gene: TRBV4-2
clone size: -
J gene: TRBJ1-5
D gene: -
CDR3 DNA: TGTGCCAGCAGCCAAGATCAGGCCTCCGGGAACCAGCCCCAGCATTTT
CDR3 protein: CASSQDQASGNQPQHF

V gene: TRBV21-1
clone size: -
J gene: TRBJ2-5
D gene: -
CDR3 DNA: TGTGCCCCCCCAAGGACAGGGGTCTGGGAGACCCAGTACTTC
CDR3 protein: CAPPRTGVWETQYF

V gene: TRBV20-1
clone size: -
J gene: TRBJ2-1
D gene: TRBD2
CDR3 DNA: TGCAGTGCTAGTGGGCTAGCGGAAATCTCCTACAATGAGCAGTTCTTC
CDR3 protein: CSASGLAEISYNEQFF

V gene: TRBV25-1
clone size: -
J gene: TRBJ1-2
D gene: TRBD1
CDR3 DNA: TGTGCCAGCAGTGAACCAGGGGACAGTAGCCATGGCTACACCTTC
CDR3 protein: CASSEPGDSSHGYTF

V gene: TRBV19
clone size: -
J gene: TRBJ2-1
D gene: -
CDR3 DNA: TGTGCCAGTAGTGGCCAGGAACCCTACAATGAGCAGTTCTTC
CDR3 protein: CASSGQEPYNEQFF

V gene: TRBV10-1
clone size: -
J gene: TRBJ2-1
D gene: -
CDR3 DNA: TGCGCCAGCAGTCCATCCGGTGATGAGCAGTTCTTC
CDR3 protein: CASSPSGDEQFF

V gene: TRBV10-3
clone size: once
J gene: TRBJ1-4
D gene: -
CDR3 DNA: TGTGCCATCAGTGACGGGGTGGGGGACAAATCAACTAATGAAAAACTGTTTTTT
CDR3 protein: CAISDGVGDKSTNEKLFF

V gene: TRBV19
clone size: -
J gene: TRBJ1-6
D gene: TRBD1
CDR3 DNA: TGTGCCAGTAGTATCGCCGGGACAGGGAGCACTAATTCACCCCTCCACTTT
CDR3 protein: CASSIAGTGSTNSPLHF

V gene: TRBV5-6
clone size: -
J gene: TRBJ2-3
D gene: -
CDR3 DNA: TGTGCCAGCAGCTCGGGAGATACGCAGTATTTT
CDR3 protein: CASSSGDTQYF

V gene: TRBV5-1
clone size: -
J gene: TRBJ1-4
D gene: TRBD1
CDR3 DNA: TGCGCCAGCAGCCCTGGACAGGGCGCCGGGGGTGAAAAACTGTTTTTT
CDR3 protein: CASSPGQGAGGEKLFF

V gene: TRBV11-2
clone size: -
J gene: TRBJ2-2
D gene: -
CDR3 DNA: TGTGCCAGCAGCTTAGATCGCCCAGGGAGGTCCACCGGGGAGCTGTTTTTT
CDR3 protein: CASSLDRPGRSTGELFF

V gene: TRBV27
clone size: -
J gene: TRBJ1-5
D gene: -
CDR3 DNA: TGTGCCAGGGTTGCTGGCCAGAATTATAGCAATCAGCCCCAGCATTTT
CDR3 protein: CARVAGQNYSNQPQHF

V gene: TRBV19
clone size: -
J gene: TRBJ1-1
D gene: -
CDR3 DNA: TGTGCCAGTAGTACCGGTAACACTGAAGCTTTCTTT
CDR3 protein: CASSTGNTEAFF

V gene: TRBV6-6
clone size: -
J gene: TRBJ2-5
D gene: TRBD1
CDR3 DNA: TGTGCCAGCACCCTGGGCGGACAGGGACAAGAGACCCAGTACTTC
CDR3 protein: CASTLGGQGQETQYF

V gene: TRBV5-1
clone size: -
J gene: TRBJ2-2
D gene: -
CDR3 DNA: TGCGCCAGCAGCTCGGAAACTAGCACCGGGGAGCTGTTTTTT
CDR3 protein: CASSSETSTGELFF

V gene: TRBV6-5
clone size: -
J gene: TRBJ2-3
D gene: TRBD1
CDR3 DNA: TGTGCCAGCAGTCGGGACAGTTCGTCCGGTACGCAGTATTTT
CDR3 protein: CASSRDSSSGTQYF

V gene: TRBV5-1
clone size: once
J gene: TRBJ2-6
D gene: TRBD2
CDR3 DNA: TGCGCCAGCAGCCCTAGGGCGGGAGGCCCCACCTCTGGGGCCAACGTCCTGACTTTC
CDR3 protein: CASSPRAGGPTSGANVLTF

V gene: TRBV30
clone size: -
J gene: TRBJ1-5
D gene: TRBD1
CDR3 DNA: TGTGCCTGGAGTGTACGACAGGGAGGTAGGCAGCCCCAGCATTTT
CDR3 protein: CAWSVRQGGRQPQHF

V gene: TRBV7-2
clone size: -
J gene: TRBJ2-6
D gene: -
CDR3 DNA: TGTGCCAGCAGCCCTAACGGCAGGGGGGAGTCTGGGGCCAACGTCCTGACTTTC
CDR3 protein: CASSPNGRGESGANVLTF

V gene: TRBV18
clone size: -
J gene: TRBJ2-7
D gene: TRBD2
CDR3 DNA: TGTGCCAGCCGGGGGGATGAGGGCCCGGTGTACTTC
CDR3 protein: CASRGDEGPVYF

V gene: TRBV11-2
clone size: -
J gene: TRBJ2-1
D gene: TRBD2
CDR3 DNA: TGTGCCAGCAGCTTAGAAAGCGGGAGTCGATACAATGAGCAGTTCTTC
CDR3 protein: CASSLESGSRYNEQFF